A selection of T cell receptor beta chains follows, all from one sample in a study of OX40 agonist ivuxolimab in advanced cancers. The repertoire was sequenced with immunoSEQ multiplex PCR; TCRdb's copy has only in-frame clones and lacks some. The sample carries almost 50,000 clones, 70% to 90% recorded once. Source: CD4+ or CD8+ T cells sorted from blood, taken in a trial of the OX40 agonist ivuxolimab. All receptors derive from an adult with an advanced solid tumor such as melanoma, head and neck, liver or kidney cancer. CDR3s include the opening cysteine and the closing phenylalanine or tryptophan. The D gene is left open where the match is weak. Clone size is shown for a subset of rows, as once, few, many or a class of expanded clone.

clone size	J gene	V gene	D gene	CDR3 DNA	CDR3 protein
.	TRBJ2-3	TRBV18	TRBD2	TGTGCCAGCTCACTCTCTTCTCCGGGGGGGGGCACAGATACGCAGTATTTT	CASSLSSPGGGTDTQYF
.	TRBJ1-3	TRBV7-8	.	TGTGCCAGCAGCTTAGTCGGGGGCACCTCTGGAAACACCATATATTTT	CASSLVGGTSGNTIYF
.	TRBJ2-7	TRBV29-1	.	TGCAGCGTTGAACTAAGTCCGGCTGGCTACGAGCAGTACTTC	CSVELSPAGYEQYF
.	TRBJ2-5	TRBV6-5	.	TGTGCCAGCAGTTACTCCCAGGGAGGAGACAGAGAGACCCAGTACTTC	CASSYSQGGDRETQYF
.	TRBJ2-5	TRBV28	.	TGTGCCAGCAGTTGGGCAATTCCAGAGACCCAGTACTTC	CASSWAIPETQYF
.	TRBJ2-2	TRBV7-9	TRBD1	TGTGCCAGCAGCCCCGGGACAGACACCGGGGAGCTGTTTTTT	CASSPGTDTGELFF
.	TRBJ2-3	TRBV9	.	TGTGCCAGCAGCGTAGGTAGTAGCACAGATACGCAGTATTTT	CASSVGSSTDTQYF
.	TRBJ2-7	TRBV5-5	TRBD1	TGTGCCAGCAGCTTGCAGGGGGCCTACGAGCAGTACTTC	CASSLQGAYEQYF
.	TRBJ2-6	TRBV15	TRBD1	TGTGCCACCAGCAGAGATCGACAGGGGGCAGCTGGGGCCAACGTCCTGACTTTC	CATSRDRQGAAGANVLTF
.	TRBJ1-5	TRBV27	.	TGTGCCAGCAGTTCAAGGAAAATAGAGAGCAATCAGCCCCAGCATTTT	CASSSRKIESNQPQHF
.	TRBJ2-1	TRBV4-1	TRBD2	TGCGCCAGCAGCCGCTATCCGGGACTAGCGGGAAACTCCTACAATGAGCAGTTCTTC	CASSRYPGLAGNSYNEQFF
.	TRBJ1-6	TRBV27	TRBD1	TGTGCCAGCAGTTTGTCGCCGACAGGGTGGAATTCACCCCTCCACTTT	CASSLSPTGWNSPLHF
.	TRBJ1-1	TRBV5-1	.	TGCGCCAGCAGCTTGTCCTCACGGGATGTGGCCCGGGAAACTGAAGCTTTCTTT	CASSLSSRDVARETEAFF
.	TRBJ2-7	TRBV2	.	TGTGCCAGCAATCAGCTAAATTCCTACGAGCAGTACTTC	CASNQLNSYEQYF
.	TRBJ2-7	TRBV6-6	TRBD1	TGTGCCAGCAGGCCTACCGGGACAGGTGGCGAGCAGTACTTC	CASRPTGTGGEQYF
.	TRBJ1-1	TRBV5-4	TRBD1	TGTGCCAGCACCCAGCCGGGACAGCTGAAAATTGAAGCTTTCTTT	CASTQPGQLKIEAFF
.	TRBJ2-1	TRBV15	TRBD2	TGTGCCACCAGCTACCCTAGCGGGGGCCTCAGCTCCTACAATGAGCAGTTCTTC	CATSYPSGGLSSYNEQFF
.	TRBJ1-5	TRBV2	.	TGTGCCAGCAGTGATTTACAGGCGGGCAATCAGCCCCAGCATTTT	CASSDLQAGNQPQHF
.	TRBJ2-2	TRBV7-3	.	TGTGCCAGCAGCTTGAGTCCGAACACCGGGGAGCTGTTTTTT	CASSLSPNTGELFF
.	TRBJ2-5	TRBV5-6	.	TGTGCCAGCAGCTCCAACGATTATGGCGGCGAGACCCAGTACTTC	CASSSNDYGGETQYF
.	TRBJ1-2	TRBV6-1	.	TGTGCCAGCAGTGAGGCCTCCGGGGTTAACTATGGCTACACCTTC	CASSEASGVNYGYTF
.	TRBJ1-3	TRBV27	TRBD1	TGTGCCAGCAGTATTACAGGGGACCTTCATGGAAACACCATATATTTT	CASSITGDLHGNTIYF
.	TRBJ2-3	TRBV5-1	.	TGCGCCAGCAGCTTAGAGGGGGTCAAAGATACGCAGTATTTT	CASSLEGVKDTQYF
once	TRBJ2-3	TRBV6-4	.	TGTGCCAGCAGTGAGGGGGTACACTTCACAGATACGCAGTATTTT	CASSEGVHFTDTQYF
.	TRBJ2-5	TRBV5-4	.	TGTGCCAGCACCCTAGGGGGGGTCCAAGAGACCCAGTACTTC	CASTLGGVQETQYF